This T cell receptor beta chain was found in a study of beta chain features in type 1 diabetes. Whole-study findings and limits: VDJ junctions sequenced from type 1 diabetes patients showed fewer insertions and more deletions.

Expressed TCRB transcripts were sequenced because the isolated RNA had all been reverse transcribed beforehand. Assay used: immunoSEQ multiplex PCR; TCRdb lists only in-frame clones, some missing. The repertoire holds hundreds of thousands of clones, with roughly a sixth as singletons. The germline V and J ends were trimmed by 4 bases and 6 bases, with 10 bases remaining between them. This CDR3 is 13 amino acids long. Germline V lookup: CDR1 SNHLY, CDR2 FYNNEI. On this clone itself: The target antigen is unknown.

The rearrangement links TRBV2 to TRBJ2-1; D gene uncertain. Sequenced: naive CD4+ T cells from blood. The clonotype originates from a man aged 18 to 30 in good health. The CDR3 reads CASSGRHLNEQFF. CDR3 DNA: TGTGCCAGCAGTGGGCGCCACCTCAATGAGCAGTTCTTC.